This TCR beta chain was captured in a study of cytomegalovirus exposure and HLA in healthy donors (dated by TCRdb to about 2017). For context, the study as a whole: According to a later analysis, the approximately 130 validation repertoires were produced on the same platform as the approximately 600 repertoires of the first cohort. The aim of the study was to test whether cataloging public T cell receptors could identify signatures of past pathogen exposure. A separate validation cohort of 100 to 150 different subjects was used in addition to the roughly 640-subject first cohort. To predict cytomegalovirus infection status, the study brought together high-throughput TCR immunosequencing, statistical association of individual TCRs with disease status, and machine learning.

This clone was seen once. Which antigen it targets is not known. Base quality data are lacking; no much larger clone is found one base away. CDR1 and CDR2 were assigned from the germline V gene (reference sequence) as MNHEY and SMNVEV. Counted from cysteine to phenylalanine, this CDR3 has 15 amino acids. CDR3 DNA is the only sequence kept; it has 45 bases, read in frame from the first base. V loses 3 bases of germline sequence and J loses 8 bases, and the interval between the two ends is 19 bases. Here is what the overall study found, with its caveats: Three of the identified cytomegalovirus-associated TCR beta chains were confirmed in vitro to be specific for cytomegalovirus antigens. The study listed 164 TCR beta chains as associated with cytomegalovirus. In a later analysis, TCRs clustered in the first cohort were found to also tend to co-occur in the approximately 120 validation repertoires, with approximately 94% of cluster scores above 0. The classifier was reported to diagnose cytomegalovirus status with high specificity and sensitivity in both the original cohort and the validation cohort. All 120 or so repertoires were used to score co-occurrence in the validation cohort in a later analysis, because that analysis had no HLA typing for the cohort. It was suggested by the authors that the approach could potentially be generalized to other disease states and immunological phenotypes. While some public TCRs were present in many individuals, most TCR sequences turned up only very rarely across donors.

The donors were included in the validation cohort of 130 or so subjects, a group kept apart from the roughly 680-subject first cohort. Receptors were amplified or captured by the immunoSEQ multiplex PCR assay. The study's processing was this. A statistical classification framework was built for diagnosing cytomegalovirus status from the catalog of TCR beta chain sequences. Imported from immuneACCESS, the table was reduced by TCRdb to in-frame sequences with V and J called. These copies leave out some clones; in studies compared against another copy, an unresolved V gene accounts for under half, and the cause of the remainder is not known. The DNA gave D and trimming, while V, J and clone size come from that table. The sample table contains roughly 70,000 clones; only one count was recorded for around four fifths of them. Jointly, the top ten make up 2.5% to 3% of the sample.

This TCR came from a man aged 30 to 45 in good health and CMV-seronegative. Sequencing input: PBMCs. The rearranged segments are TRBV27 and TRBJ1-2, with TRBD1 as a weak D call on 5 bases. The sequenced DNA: TGTGCCAGCAGTTTCATGGCCCGTGGGGGGTCCGGCTACACCTTC. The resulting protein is CASSFMARGGSGYTF.